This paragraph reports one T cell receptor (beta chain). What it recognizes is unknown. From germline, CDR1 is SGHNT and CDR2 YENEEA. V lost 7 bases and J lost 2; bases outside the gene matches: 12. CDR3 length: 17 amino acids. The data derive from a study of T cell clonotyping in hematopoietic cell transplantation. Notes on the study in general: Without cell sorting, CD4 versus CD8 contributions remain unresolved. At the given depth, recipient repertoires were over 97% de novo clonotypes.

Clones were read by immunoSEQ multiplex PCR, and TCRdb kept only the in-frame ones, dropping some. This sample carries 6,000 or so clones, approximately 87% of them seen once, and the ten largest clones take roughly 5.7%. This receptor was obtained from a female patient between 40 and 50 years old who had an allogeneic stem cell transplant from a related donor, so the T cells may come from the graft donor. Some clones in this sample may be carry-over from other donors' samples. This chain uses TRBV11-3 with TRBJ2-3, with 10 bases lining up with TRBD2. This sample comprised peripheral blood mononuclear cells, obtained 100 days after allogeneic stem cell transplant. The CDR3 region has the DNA TGTGCCAGCAATATAGCGGGAGGCCGGGGGTACACAGATACGCAGTATTTT. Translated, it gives CASNIAGGRGYTDTQYF. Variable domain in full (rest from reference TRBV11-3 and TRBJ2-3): EAGVVQSPRYKIIEKKQPVAFWCNPISGHNTLYWYLQNLGQGPELLIRYENEEAVDDSQLPKDRFSAERLKGVDSTLKIQPAELGDSAVYLCASNIAGGRGYTDTQYFGPGTRLTVL.